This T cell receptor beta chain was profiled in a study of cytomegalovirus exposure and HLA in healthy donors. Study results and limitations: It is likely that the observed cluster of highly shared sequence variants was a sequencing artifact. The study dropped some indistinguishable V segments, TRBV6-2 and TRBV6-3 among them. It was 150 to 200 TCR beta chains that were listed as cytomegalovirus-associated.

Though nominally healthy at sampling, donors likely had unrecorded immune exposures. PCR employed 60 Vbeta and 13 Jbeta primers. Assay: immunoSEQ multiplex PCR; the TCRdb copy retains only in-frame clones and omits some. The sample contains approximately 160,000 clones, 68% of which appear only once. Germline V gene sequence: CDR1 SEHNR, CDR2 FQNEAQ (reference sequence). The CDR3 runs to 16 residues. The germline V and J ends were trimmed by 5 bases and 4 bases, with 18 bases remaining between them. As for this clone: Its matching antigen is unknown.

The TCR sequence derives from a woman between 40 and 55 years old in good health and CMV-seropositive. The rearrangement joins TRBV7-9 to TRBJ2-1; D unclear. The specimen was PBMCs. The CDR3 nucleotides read TGTGCCAGCAGCACCCGAGCAATCTTGACTTACAATGAGCAGTTCTTC. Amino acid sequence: CASSTRAILTYNEQFF.